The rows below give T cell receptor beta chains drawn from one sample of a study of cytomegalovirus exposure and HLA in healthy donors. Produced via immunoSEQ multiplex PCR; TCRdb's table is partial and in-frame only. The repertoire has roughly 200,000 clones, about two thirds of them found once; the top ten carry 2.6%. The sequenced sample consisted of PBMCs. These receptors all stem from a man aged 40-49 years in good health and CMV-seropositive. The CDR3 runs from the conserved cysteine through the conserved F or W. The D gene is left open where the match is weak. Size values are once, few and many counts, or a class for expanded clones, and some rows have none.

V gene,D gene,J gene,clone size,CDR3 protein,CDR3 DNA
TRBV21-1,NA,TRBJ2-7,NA,CASSKAGTGHEQYF,TGTGCCAGCAGCAAAGCGGGGACAGGGCACGAGCAGTACTTC
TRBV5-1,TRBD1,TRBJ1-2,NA,CASSDGTGGGYTF,TGCGCCAGCAGCGACGGGACAGGGGGTGGCTACACCTTC
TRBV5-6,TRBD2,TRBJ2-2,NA,CASSSKRGVGGELFF,TGTGCCAGCAGCTCTAAGCGGGGGGTTGGCGGGGAGCTGTTTTTT
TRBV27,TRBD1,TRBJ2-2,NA,CASSLGTGVTGELFF,TGTGCCAGCAGCCTAGGGACAGGGGTCACCGGGGAGCTGTTTTTT
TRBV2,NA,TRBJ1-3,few,CASSRGIGNTIYF,TGTGCCAGCAGTCGAGGGATCGGAAACACCATATATTTT
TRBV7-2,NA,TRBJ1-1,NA,CASTRAGSSTEAFF,TGTGCCAGCACGAGGGCAGGCTCTTCAACTGAAGCTTTCTTT
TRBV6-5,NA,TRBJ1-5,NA,CASTYGQGQPQHF,TGTGCCAGCACCTATGGGCAGGGCCAGCCCCAGCATTTT
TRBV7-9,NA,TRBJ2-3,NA,CASSLGLADRGADTQYF,TGTGCCAGCAGCTTGGGACTAGCGGACAGGGGGGCAGATACGCAGTATTTT
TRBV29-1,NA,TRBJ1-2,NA,CSVEDLGGGYTF,TGCAGCGTTGAAGATCTTGGGGGGGGCTACACCTTC
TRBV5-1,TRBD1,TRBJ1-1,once,CASSLLGTGGSEAFF,TGCGCCAGCAGCTTACTTGGGACAGGGGGTTCTGAAGCTTTCTTT
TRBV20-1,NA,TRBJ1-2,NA,CSARGTYSYTF,TGCAGTGCTAGAGGCACCTATAGCTACACCTTC
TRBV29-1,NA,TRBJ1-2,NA,CSVDQGLNYGYTF,TGCAGCGTTGATCAGGGACTTAACTATGGCTACACCTTC
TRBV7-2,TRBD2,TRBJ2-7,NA,CASSYPSGGLRNSYEQYF,TGTGCCAGCAGCTACCCTAGCGGGGGTTTAAGGAACTCCTACGAGCAGTACTTC
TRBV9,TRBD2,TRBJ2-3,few,CASSRRGADTQYF,TGTGCCAGCAGCCGGCGGGGGGCAGATACGCAGTATTTT
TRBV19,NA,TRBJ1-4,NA,CASSPLWASTNEKLFF,TGTGCCAGTAGCCCACTTTGGGCATCAACTAATGAAAAACTGTTTTTT
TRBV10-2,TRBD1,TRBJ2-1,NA,CASSEAGQGGYNEQFF,TGCGCCAGCAGTGAGGCGGGACAGGGGGGCTACAATGAGCAGTTCTTC
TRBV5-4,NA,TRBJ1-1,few,CASSPVRTVNTEAFF,TGTGCCAGCAGCCCGGTACGGACAGTCAACACTGAAGCTTTCTTT
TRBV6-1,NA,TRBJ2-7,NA,CASSAVPHSGNYEQYF,TGTGCCAGCAGTGCCGTCCCCCATTCAGGGAACTACGAGCAGTACTTC
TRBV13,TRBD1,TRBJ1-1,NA,CASSSPTGGQAVVF,TGTGCCAGCAGCTCCCCCACAGGGGGACAGGCAGTAGTCTTT
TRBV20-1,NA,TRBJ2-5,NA,CSARFIETQYF,TGCAGTGCTAGATTTATCGAGACCCAGTACTTC
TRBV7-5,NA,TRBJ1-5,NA,CVRSLERSNQPQHF,TGTGTCAGAAGCTTAGAGCGGAGCAATCAGCCCCAGCATTTT
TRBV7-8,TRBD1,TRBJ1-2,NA,CASTQGGVNGYTF,TGTGCCAGCACCCAAGGGGGCGTTAATGGCTACACCTTC
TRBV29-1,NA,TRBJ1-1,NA,CSDRGGLNTEAFF,TGCAGCGACCGGGGGGGCTTGAACACTGAAGCTTTCTTT
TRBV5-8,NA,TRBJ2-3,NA,CASSSETREYF,TGTGCCAGCAGCTCTGAGACCAGGGAGTATTTT
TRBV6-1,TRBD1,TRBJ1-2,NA,CASSEGGRGDGYTF,TGTGCCAGCAGTGAAGGGGGCAGGGGGGATGGCTACACCTTC
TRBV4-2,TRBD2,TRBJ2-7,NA,CASSQALAGGGDEQYF,TGTGCCAGCAGCCAAGCTCTAGCGGGGGGCGGGGACGAGCAGTACTTC
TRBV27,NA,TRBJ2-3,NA,CASSRLSRQVPDTQYF,TGTGCCAGCAGCAGACTATCCCGTCAAGTTCCAGATACGCAGTATTTT
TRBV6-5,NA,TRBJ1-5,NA,CASSLAQGVQPQHF,TGTGCCAGCAGCCTCGCACAGGGTGTCCAGCCCCAGCATTTT
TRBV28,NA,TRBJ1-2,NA,CASSLAGEYTF,TGTGCCAGCAGTTTAGCCGGAGAGTACACCTTC
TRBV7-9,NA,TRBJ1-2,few,CASSSTTEIYGYTF,TGTGCCAGCAGCTCAACGACAGAGATCTATGGCTACACCTTC
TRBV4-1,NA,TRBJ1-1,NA,CASSQDRGVPSAFF,TGCGCCAGCAGCCAAGATCGGGGGGTCCCTTCAGCTTTCTTT
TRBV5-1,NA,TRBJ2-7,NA,CASRAGNEQYF,TGCGCCAGCAGAGCCGGGAACGAGCAGTACTTC
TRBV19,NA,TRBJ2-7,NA,CASRSQGLEQYF,TGTGCCAGTAGGAGCCAGGGACTGGAGCAGTACTTC
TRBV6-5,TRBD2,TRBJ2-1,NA,CASSSWGRAYNEQFF,TGTGCCAGCAGTTCCTGGGGGAGGGCCTACAATGAGCAGTTCTTC
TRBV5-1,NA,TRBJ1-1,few,CASKQGLGSNTEAFF,TGCGCCAGCAAGCAGGGGTTAGGCTCTAACACTGAAGCTTTCTTT
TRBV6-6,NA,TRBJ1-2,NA,CASSYSPGFYGYTF,TGTGCCAGCAGTTACTCACCAGGGTTCTATGGCTACACCTTC
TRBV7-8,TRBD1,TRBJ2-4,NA,CASSLGTGTGGRAKNIQYF,TGTGCCAGCAGCTTAGGGACCGGGACAGGGGGCCGAGCCAAAAACATTCAGTACTTC
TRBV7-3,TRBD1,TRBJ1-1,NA,CASSLTPPDRGRSTEAFF,TGTGCCAGCAGCTTAACGCCTCCTGACAGGGGGCGATCCACTGAAGCTTTCTTT
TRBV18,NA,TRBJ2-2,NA,CASSPGVATSTGELFF,TGTGCCAGCTCACCAGGGGTAGCGACCTCCACCGGGGAGCTGTTTTTT
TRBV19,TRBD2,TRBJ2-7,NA,CASRSDRLAGEGEQYF,TGTGCCAGTAGATCAGATCGACTAGCGGGGGAGGGCGAGCAGTACTTC
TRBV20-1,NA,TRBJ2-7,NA,CSAKGGAEQYF,TGCAGTGCTAAGGGGGGGGCCGAGCAGTACTTC
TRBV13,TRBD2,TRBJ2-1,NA,CASSLLAGGGNEQFF,TGTGCCAGCAGCTTATTAGCGGGGGGGGGTAATGAGCAGTTCTTC
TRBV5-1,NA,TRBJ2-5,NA,CASSLERSVGETQYF,TGCGCCAGCAGCTTGGAGAGGAGCGTGGGAGAGACCCAGTACTTC
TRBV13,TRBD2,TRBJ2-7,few,CASRKAGGPYEQYF,TGTGCCAGCAGAAAAGCGGGGGGTCCCTACGAGCAGTACTTC
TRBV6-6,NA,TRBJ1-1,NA,CASSYGGPEAFF,TGTGCCAGCAGTTATGGAGGACCTGAAGCTTTCTTT
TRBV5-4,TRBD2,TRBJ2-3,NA,CASSLVAGGPSTDTQYF,TGTGCCAGCAGTCTTGTAGCGGGGGGCCCCTCCACAGATACGCAGTATTTT
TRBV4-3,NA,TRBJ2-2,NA,CASSQAGVGELFF,TGCGCCAGCAGCCAAGCGGGGGTCGGGGAGCTGTTTTTT
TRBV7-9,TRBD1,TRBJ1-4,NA,CASSPYRGPNEKLFF,TGTGCCAGCAGCCCCTACAGGGGGCCGAATGAAAAACTGTTTTTT
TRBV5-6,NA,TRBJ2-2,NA,CASSPRDWNTGELFF,TGTGCCAGCAGCCCCCGGGACTGGAACACCGGGGAGCTGTTTTTT
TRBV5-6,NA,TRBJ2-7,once,CASSAAGAYEQYF,TGTGCCAGCAGCGCCGCGGGGGCATACGAGCAGTACTTC
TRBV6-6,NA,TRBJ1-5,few,CATRNSDQPQHF,TGTGCCACCAGAAACTCGGATCAGCCCCAGCATTTT
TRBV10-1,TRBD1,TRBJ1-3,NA,CANGGQGSPTGNTIYF,TGCGCCAACGGAGGACAGGGTTCCCCTACTGGAAACACCATATATTTT
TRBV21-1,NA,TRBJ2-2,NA,CASSTPSGGAGDTGELFF,TGTGCCAGCAGCACACCTAGCGGGGGGGCCGGGGACACCGGGGAGCTGTTTTTT